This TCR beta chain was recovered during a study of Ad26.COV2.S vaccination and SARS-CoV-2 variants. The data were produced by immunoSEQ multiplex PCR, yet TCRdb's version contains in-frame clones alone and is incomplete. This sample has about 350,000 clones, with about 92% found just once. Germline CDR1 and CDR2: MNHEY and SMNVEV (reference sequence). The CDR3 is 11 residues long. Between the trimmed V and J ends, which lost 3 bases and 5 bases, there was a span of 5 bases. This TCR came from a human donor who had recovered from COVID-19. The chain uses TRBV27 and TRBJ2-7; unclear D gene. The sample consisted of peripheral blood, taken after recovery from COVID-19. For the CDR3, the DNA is TGTGCCAGCAGTTTTGGCCACGAGCAGTACTTC. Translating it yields CASSFGHEQYF.